What follows are 2 T cell receptor beta chains derived from one specimen sequenced in a study of cytomegalovirus exposure and HLA in healthy donors. The PCR contained 60 Vbeta and 13 Jbeta primers. Clones were sequenced by immunoSEQ multiplex PCR, and TCRdb holds only the in-frame ones, with some missing. The sample contains roughly 89,000 clones, 65% to 80% of which appear only once. The sequenced sample was PBMCs. These receptors were obtained from a man aged 30-40 years in good health and CMV-seropositive.

The gene calls are TRBV6-6 and TRBJ2-1; 9 bases align to TRBD1. The CDR3 is made up of 14 amino acids. Unmatched junction bases numbered 9, after V lost 6 bases and J lost 9 bases. The germline gives CDR1 MNHNY, CDR2 SVGAGI (reference sequence). CDR3: CASRPQGAEGEQFF. CDR3 bases: TGTGCCAGCAGACCACAGGGGGCGGAGGGTGAGCAGTTCTTC.

This rearrangement joins TRBV7-8 to TRBJ2-7; perhaps TRBD1 as D (6 bases). The length of the CDR3 is 15 residues. The germline V and J ends were trimmed by 1 base and 0 bases, with 10 bases remaining between them. Germline loops: CDR1 SGHVS, CDR2 FQNEAQ. The CDR3 region has the DNA TGTGCCAGCAGCTTAGTGCAGGGGAGCTCCTACGAGCAGTACTTC. It codes for CASSLVQGSSYEQYF.